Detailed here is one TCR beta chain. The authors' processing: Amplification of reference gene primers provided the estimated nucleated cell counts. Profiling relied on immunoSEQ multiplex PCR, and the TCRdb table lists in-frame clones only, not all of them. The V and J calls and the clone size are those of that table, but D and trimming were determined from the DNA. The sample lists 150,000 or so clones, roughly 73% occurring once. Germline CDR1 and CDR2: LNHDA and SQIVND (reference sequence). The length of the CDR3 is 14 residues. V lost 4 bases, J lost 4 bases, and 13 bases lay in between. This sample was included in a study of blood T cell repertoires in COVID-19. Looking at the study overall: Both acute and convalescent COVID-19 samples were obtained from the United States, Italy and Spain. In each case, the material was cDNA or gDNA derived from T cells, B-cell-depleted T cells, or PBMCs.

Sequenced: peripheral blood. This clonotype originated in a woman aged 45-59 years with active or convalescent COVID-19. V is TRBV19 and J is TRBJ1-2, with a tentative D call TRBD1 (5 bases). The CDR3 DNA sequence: TGTGCCAGTAGTACCCGGGGGTCGGGCTATGGCTACACCTTC. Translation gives CASSTRGSGYGYTF.